The TCR beta chain under discussion was sequenced for a study of control samples from healthy donors and cancer patients. Sequenced by immunoSEQ multiplex PCR; TCRdb stores in-frame clones only, minus some. The data contain 98,000 or so clones, 82% of them singletons. Germline V gives CDR1 SQVTM, CDR2 ANQGSEA. The CDR3 contains 13 residues. The ends lost 4 bases at V and 4 bases at J; junction bases unmatched: 4. Sequenced input: blood. The TCR comes from a man aged 55 to 70 in good health. The chain carries TRBV29-1 and TRBJ2-1, with 7 bases matching TRBD2. The CDR3 bases are TGCAGCGTTGCTAGCGGCCCTTACAATGAGCAGTTCTTC. It yields the protein CSVASGPYNEQFF.